This TCR beta chain was found in a study of OX40 agonist ivuxolimab in advanced cancers. Findings and limits, study-wide: Partial responders dosed at 0.1-3.0 mg/kg displayed clonal expansion ranking among the lowest.

The CDR3 consists of 14 residues. Germline lookup yields CDR1 MNHNS and CDR2 SASEGT. With 8 bases clipped from V and 2 bases from J, the junction kept 7 bases outside the gene matches. As for this clone: Antigen: not known.

The data were produced by immunoSEQ multiplex PCR, yet TCRdb's version contains in-frame clones alone and is incomplete. The sample records approximately 69,000 clones, roughly 83% being singletons. Sequenced material: CD4+ or CD8+ T cells sorted from blood, taken in a trial of the OX40 agonist ivuxolimab. The clonotype was recovered from an adult with an advanced solid tumor such as melanoma, head and neck, liver or kidney cancer. This rearrangement joins TRBV6-1 to TRBJ2-7; 9 bases are shared with TRBD1. The CDR3 DNA follows: TGTGCCAGCCTCACAGGGGGCCTTCCCTACGAGCAGTACTTC. Translation gives CASLTGGLPYEQYF.